This T cell receptor beta chain comes out of a study of cytomegalovirus exposure and HLA in healthy donors. Study background: From HLA-typed donors, an early data release held approximately 85 million unique TCRs. Study-level findings and limits: The study recorded around 160 TCR beta chains that were cytomegalovirus-associated. A missense variant in DCLRE1C was later tied to TCR beta V- and J-gene trimming.

The CDR3 has 11 residues. Trimming removed 4 bases at V and 8 bases at J, with 7 bases between. Germline CDR1 MGHRA, CDR2 YSYEKL. Donors consisted of healthy bone marrow donors. Many counts were recorded for this clone. Its antigen is not known. Amplification used 60 Vbeta primers and 13 Jbeta primers. This table comes from immunoSEQ multiplex PCR, and its TCRdb copy is limited to in-frame clones, with some not included. The sample consists of 100,000 to 130,000 clones, more than 70% of them appearing once. V and J are TRBV4-1 and TRBJ2-3; a possible D gene is TRBD2 (6 bases). Sequencing used PBMCs. This sequence originates from a man younger than 45 in good health and CMV-seronegative. The CDR3 bases are TGCGCCAGCAGCCCCGGGGGTACGCAGTATTTT. As protein: CASSPGGTQYF.